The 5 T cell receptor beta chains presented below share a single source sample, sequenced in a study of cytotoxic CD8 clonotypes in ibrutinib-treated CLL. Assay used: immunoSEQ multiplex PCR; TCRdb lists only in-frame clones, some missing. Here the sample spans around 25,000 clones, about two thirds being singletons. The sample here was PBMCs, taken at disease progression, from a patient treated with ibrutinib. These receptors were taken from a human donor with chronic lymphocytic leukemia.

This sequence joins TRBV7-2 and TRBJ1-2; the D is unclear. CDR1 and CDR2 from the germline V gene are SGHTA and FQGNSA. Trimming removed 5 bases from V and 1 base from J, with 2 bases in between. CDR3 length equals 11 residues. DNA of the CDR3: TGTGCCAGCAGCCTTAACTATGGCTACACCTTC. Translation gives CASSLNYGYTF. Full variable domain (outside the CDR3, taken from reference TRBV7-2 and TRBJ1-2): GAGVSQSPSNKVTEKGKDVELRCDPISGHTALYWYRQSLGQGLEFLIYFQGNSAPDKSGLPSDRFSAERTGGSVSTLTIQRTQQEDSAVYLCASSLNYGYTFGSGTRLTVV.

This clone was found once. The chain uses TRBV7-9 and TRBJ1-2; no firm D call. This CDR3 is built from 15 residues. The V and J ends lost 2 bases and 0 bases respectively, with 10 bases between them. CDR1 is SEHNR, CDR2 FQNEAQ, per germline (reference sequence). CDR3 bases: TGTGCCAGCAGCTTACCGGACGGTACTAACTATGGCTACACCTTC. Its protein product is CASSLPDGTNYGYTF.

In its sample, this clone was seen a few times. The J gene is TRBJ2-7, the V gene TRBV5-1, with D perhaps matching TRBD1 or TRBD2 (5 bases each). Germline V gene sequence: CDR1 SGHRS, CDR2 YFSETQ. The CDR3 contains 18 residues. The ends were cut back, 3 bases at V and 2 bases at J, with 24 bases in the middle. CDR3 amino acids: CASSYRPGTPDLAYEQYF. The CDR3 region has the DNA TGCGCCAGCAGCTACCGACCCGGGACGCCTGACTTAGCCTACGAGCAGTACTTC.

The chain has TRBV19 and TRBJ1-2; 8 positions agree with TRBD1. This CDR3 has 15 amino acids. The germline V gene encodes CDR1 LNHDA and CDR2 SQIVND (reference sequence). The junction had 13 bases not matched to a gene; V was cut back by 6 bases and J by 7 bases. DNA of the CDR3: TGTGCCAGTAGGGGACAGGCCCCCTTTGAGGCTGGCTACACCTTC. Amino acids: CASRGQAPFEAGYTF.

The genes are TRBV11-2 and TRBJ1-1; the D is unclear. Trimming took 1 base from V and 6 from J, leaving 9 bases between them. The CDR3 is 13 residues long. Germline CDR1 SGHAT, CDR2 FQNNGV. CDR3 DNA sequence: TGTGCCAGCAGCTTAGGAGGCTCCCCTGAAGCTTTCTTT. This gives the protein CASSLGGSPEAFF.